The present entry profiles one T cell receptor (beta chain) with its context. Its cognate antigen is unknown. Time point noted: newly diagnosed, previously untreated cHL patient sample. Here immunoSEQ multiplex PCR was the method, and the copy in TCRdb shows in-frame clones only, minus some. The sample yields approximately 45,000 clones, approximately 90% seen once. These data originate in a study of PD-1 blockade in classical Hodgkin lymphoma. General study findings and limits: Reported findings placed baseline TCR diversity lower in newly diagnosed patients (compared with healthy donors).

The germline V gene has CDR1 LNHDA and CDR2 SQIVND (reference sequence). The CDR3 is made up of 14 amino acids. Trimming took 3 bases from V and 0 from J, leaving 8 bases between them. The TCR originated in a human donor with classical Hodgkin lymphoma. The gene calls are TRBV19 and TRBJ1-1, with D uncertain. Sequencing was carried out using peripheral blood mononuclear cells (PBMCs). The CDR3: CASSIVGLNTEAFF. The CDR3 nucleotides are TGTGCCAGTAGTATTGTAGGCTTGAACACTGAAGCTTTCTTT.